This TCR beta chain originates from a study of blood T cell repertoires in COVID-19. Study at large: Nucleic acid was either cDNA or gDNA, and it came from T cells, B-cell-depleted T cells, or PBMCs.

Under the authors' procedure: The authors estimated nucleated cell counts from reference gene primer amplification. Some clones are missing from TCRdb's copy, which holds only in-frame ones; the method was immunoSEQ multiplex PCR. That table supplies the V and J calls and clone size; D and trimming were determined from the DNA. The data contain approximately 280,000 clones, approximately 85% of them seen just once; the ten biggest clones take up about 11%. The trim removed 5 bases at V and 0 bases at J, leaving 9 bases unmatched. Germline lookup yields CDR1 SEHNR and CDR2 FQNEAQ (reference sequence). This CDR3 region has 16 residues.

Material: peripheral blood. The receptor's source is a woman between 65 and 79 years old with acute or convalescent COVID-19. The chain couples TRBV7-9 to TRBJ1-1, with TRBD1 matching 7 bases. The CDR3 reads CASSRGTVNMNTEAFF. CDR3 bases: TGTGCCAGCAGCCGAGGGACAGTTAACATGAACACTGAAGCTTTCTTT.